This TCR beta chain was profiled in a study of T cells in Graves' hyperthyroidism and ophthalmopathy. Study-wide results and limits: Appearing also in blood were most of the thyroid clonotypes expanded above 0.001.

This clonotype has just one count. Its matching antigen is unknown. Amplification of TCR beta CDR3 regions was performed using RNA transcripts as template. Primed by the HTBI set, a first-round RT-PCR was run on the TCR CDR3. TCRdb called the multiplex PCR reads again in MiXCR, with one record for every CDR3 protein. The sample lists 660,000 or so distinct CDR3 sequences, about 45% occurring once. The germline gives CDR1 LNHNV, CDR2 YYDKDF (reference sequence). This CDR3 has 14 residues. Trimming cost V 0 bases and J 2 bases, with 7 bases left between them. The sequence came from an adult man with Graves' disease, either hyperthyroidism or ophthalmopathy (not recorded which). Sequencing input: peripheral blood or thyroid tissue (not recorded which). This chain connects TRBV15 to TRBJ1-2; D might be TRBD1 (5 bases). DNA for the CDR3: TGTGCCACCAGCAGAGATCAGGGCAACTATGGCTACACCTTC. Translating gives CATSRDQGNYGYTF.